The sequence of this TCR beta chain was determined in a study of metastatic and nonmetastatic thyroid tumors (TCRdb year 2020). In terms of the full investigation: The researchers compared repertoires between peripheral blood samples and tumor or nodule tissue samples from patients with malignant or benign thyroid disease.

CDR3 length: 13 amino acids, cysteine to phenylalanine. Only the CDR3 part of the read is kept: 39 bases, read in frame from the first base. V is trimmed back by 5 bases and J by 3 bases, and the junction contains 5 bases that no gene match accounts for. CDR1 and CDR2 were assigned from the germline V gene (reference sequence) as DFQATT and SNEGSKA. None of the patients had been given any treatment before thyroid surgery. The study retrospectively analysed patient clinical samples collected from the early 2010s to the late 2010s using T-cell receptor beta sequencing. This clone is categorized as medium-sized (0.01 to 0.1%). Its antigen remains unidentified. No base-level quality is on record; no much larger clone is a single base apart. What the research found in general, with its limitations: TCR beta diversity was reported as significantly higher in malignant tumors than in benign nodules, in both blood and tumor samples.

The library relied on PCR. The instrument was an Illumina HiSeq 4000. High-throughput sequencing was used to profile the TCR beta-chain CDR3 region of each patient. For the original study's pipeline: Drawing on CDR3 differences between clinicopathological groups, the researchers built a classifier meant to tell apart patients with distant-metastatic papillary thyroid cancer. To measure repertoire diversity the researchers used the Shannon index, while the Morisita-Horn index served to gauge how similar the tumor and blood repertoires were. In TCRdb, the public reads were trimmed at Q25 with fastp and aligned with MiXCR, with productive beta chains retained. Clone size and V and J calls follow TCRdb, not the original study. In all, the sample holds about 21,000 clones, and approximately 25% of those were seen once. Under 25% of the sample rests with the top ten.

This TCR derives from a female donor with papillary thyroid cancer or a benign thyroid nodule (not recorded which). Some clones in this sample may be carry-over from other donors' samples. The specimen sequenced was blood. The sequence joins TRBV20-1 to TRBJ1-2, with 8 bases aligning to TRBD1. For the CDR3, the sequence is CSADPTGDYGYTF. The nucleotide sequence is TGCAGTGCTGACCCGACAGGGGACTATGGCTACACCTTC.